What follows is one TCR beta chain and its context. Its target antigen remains unknown. Per-base quality was not reported, and no clone a single base away is much larger than it. Deletion took 5 bases off V and 8 bases off J, with a span of 12 bases between the germline ends. In the germline V gene (reference sequence), CDR1 corresponds to MNHEY and CDR2 to SMNVEV. The CDR3 spans 13 residues, from the cysteine through the phenylalanine. Kept here is only the CDR3 DNA, which spans 39 bases and is read in frame from base 1. The data belong to a study of blood T cell repertoires in COVID-19 (dated by TCRdb to about 2020). For the wider study: Samples from collaborators originated in the United States, Italy and Spain and spanned both the acute and convalescent phases of COVID-19. The material from the prospective study consisted of cDNA or gDNA derived from T cells, B-cell-depleted T cells, or PBMCs. Subjects who had been exposed to COVID-19, were actively infected with it, or had recovered from it provided the deeply sampled blood TCRbeta repertoires that made up the dataset. The repertoires were made available in a free public database intended to serve as a resource for research on the immune response to SARS-CoV-2. Samples were obtained from the ongoing ImmuneRACE study (first 160 participants) and from approximately 1,200 subjects provided by 6 global collaborators. Nearly every sample came with metadata listing a de-identified subject ID, COVID-19 status, age in years and sex. Where available, HLA class I and class II types were obtained from metadata supplied by the sample provider rather than from assay-based typing. Beyond this particular receptor, the publication reports: The amount of clinical and demographic metadata varied by source and participant and was provided uncurated.

TCRbeta CDR3 regions were amplified from genomic DNA by means of the immunoSEQ Assay, a bias-controlled multiplex PCR. As for the original processing: Within the assay, amplification of reference gene primers was used to estimate how many nucleated cells each sample contained. To quantify the absolute abundance of each unique TCRbeta CDR3 rearrangement, sequence reads were collapsed and filtered. For each sample, productive Simpson clonality was calculated as the square root of Simpson's diversity index over productive rearrangements. Not all clones reach the TCRdb copy of this immuneACCESS table, which keeps in-frame sequences only. Checked studies attribute under half of the gap to unresolved V genes and leave the rest unexplained. The DNA was the basis for D and trimming; V, J and clone size are from that table. For this sample the table gives around 250,000 clones, of which roughly four fifths were detected only once. 1.9% of the sample is held by the ten biggest clonotypes.

Samples from volunteer blood donors who had recovered from COVID-19 were contributed by a second Seattle source. The collaborating institutions used their own protocols to collect whole blood in K2EDTA tubes. For TCRbeta analysis, collaborators shipped samples in one of three forms: frozen whole blood, isolated PBMCs, or DNA extracted from either of those sample types. The V gene is TRBV27 and the J gene is TRBJ1-4; tentative D gene TRBD1, with 6 bases matching. The sequencing input was peripheral blood. This TCR came from a man aged 25 to 40 who had recovered from COVID-19. CDR3 loop: CASSAGQFEKLFF. The DNA is as follows: TGTGCCAGCAGTGCCGGACAGTTCGAAAAACTGTTTTTT.